The 22 T cell receptor beta chains given below trace back to one sample, sequenced in a study of CD8 T cells in ankylosing spondylitis. TCRdb itself ran the 5' RACE reads through MiXCR, one entry per CDR3 protein. The profile shows approximately 25,000 distinct CDR3 sequences, about a sixth of them singletons. The sample taken for sequencing was blood. The source is a male donor with ankylosing spondylitis or in good health (not recorded which).

This clonotype turned up a few times. The chain is built from TRBV29-1 and TRBJ2-5; D not resolved. This CDR3 has 12 amino acids. Germline V gives CDR1 SQVTM, CDR2 ANQGSEA. Trimming took 4 bases from V and 5 from J, leaving 11 bases between them. CDR3 DNA sequence: TGCAGCGTTGTTGGCAGAGGCGAGACCCAGTACTTC. It encodes CSVVGRGETQYF.

This clonotype was detected ten times or more. The chain is built from TRBV12-3 or TRBV12-4 and TRBJ1-2; D is unresolved. V was shortened by 7 bases and J by 6 bases, with 15 bases between the two germline ends. The CDR3 has 13 residues. CDR3 DNA sequence: TGTGCCAGCACCCATCAAGGGATCCATGGCTACACCTTC. Protein sequence: CASTHQGIHGYTF.

CDR3 protein: CASSFATPWEETQYF. DNA for the CDR3: TGCGCCAGCAGCTTTGCGACACCATGGGAAGAGACCCAGTACTTC. The chain recombines TRBV5-1 with TRBJ2-5; no clear D gene. From germline, CDR1 is SGHRS and CDR2 YFSETQ. V was clipped by 2 bases and J by 3 bases, with 14 bases between them. The CDR3 has 15 residues. Using reference TRBV5-1 and TRBJ2-5 for the parts outside the CDR3, the full variable domain is KAGVTQTPRYLIKTRGQQVTLSCSPISGHRSVSWYQQTPGQGLQFLFEYFSETQRNKGNFPGRFSGRQFSNSRSEMNVSTLELGDSALYLCASSFATPWEETQYFGPGTRLLVL.

This clonotype was counted many times. The chain employs TRBV5-5 and TRBJ1-4, with unresolved D. The CDR3 is 15 residues long. CDR1 SGHKS and CDR2 YYEKEE come from the germline V gene (reference sequence). V lost 4 bases to trimming and J lost 6 bases, with 16 bases between them. This CDR3 reads CASSEPTEIDEKLFF. In DNA, the CDR3 is TGTGCCAGCAGCGAGCCTACGGAGATAGATGAAAAACTGTTTTTT.

Concerning this clonotype itself: A much larger clone lies one base from this, so it may be a read error. CDR3 amino acids: CATSGTGRYTGELFF. For the CDR3, the DNA is TGTGCCACCAGTGGCACAGGGAGATACACCGGGGAGCTGTTTTTT. The chain employs TRBV24-1 and TRBJ2-2, with D perhaps matching TRBD1 (6 bases). V was shortened by 5 bases and J by 3 bases, with 12 bases between the two germline ends. The CDR3 consists of 15 residues. Germline lookup yields CDR1 KGHDR and CDR2 SFDVKD.

The CDR3 protein is CASSLVRSQETQYF. As DNA, the CDR3 is TGCGCCAGCAGCTTGGTTCGGAGTCAAGAGACCCAGTACTTC. The V and J genes are TRBV5-1 and TRBJ2-5; no definite D call. V gave up 0 bases and J gave up 2 bases, with 8 bases separating them. This CDR3 spans 14 amino acids. CDR1 and CDR2 (germline): SGHRS, YFSETQ.

V is TRBV12-3 or TRBV12-4 and J is TRBJ1-4; tentative D call: TRBD1 (5 bases). Trimming took off 1 base at V and 4 bases at J, with 7 bases between the two ends. This CDR3 comprises 14 residues. The CDR3 region has the DNA TGTGCCAGCAGTTTAGGGGGGGATAATGAAAAACTGTTTTTT. Amino acid sequence: CASSLGGDNEKLFF.

This clonotype counts as medium-sized (0.01 to 0.1%). The chain is built from TRBV29-1 and TRBJ2-1; D may correspond to TRBD1 or TRBD2 (5 bases each). CDR1 is SQVTM and CDR2 is ANQGSEA in the germline V gene. This CDR3 is 12 amino acids long. The CDR3 coding sequence is TGCAGTGCCGGGGCGTCCTACAATGAGCAGTTCTTC. Amino acid sequence: CSAGASYNEQFF.

In its sample, this clonotype was seen many times. The CDR3 nucleotides are TGCAGTGCTAGACCTCGAACGACGGGAAGTTTCACAGATACGCAGTATTTT. Translating it yields CSARPRTTGSFTDTQYF. The chain is built from TRBV20-1 and TRBJ2-3; D might be TRBD2 (5 bases). Germline V gene data show CDR1 as DFQATT and CDR2 as SNEGSKA (reference sequence). V was trimmed by 2 bases and J by 2 bases, leaving 20 bases between them. The CDR3 runs 17 residues.

This clonotype is deemed medium-sized (0.01 to 0.1%). The chain is built from TRBV7-2 and TRBJ2-7; 8 bases align to TRBD1. Germline CDR1 SGHTA, CDR2 FQGNSA. CDR3 length: 15 amino acids. With V trimmed by 3 bases and J by 1 base, 5 bases remained unmatched. The CDR3 region has the DNA TGTGCCAGCAGCTTTGACAGGGGCAGGTCCTACGAGCAGTACTTC. It yields the protein CASSFDRGRSYEQYF.

J is TRBJ2-2 and V is TRBV11-1, with D uncertain. The CDR3 contains 13 residues. Germline V gene data show CDR1 as SGHAT and CDR2 as FQDESV (reference sequence). V was trimmed by 4 bases and J by 1 base, leaving 4 bases between them. The CDR3 protein is CASSSVNTGELFF. The CDR3 DNA follows: TGTGCCAGCAGCTCAGTGAACACCGGGGAGCTGTTTTTT.

The table lists this clonotype with many counts. V is TRBV20-1 and J is TRBJ2-2, with D tentatively TRBD1 or TRBD2 (6 bases each). Per the germline V gene, CDR1 is DFQATT and CDR2 is SNEGSKA (reference sequence). This CDR3 spans 16 amino acids. The V gene lost 6 bases and the J gene lost 6 bases, with 23 bases spanning the gap. The CDR3 coding sequence is TGCAGTGCCCCGAGGGGGGACCTGGGGTATTCCGGGGAGCTGTTTTTT. Protein product: CSAPRGDLGYSGELFF.

In its sample, this clonotype was seen many times. V usage is TRBV20-1 and J usage is TRBJ1-2; no clear D gene. Trimming cost V 6 bases and J 1 base, with 9 bases left between them. Germline CDR1 DFQATT, CDR2 SNEGSKA (reference sequence). The CDR3 length is 12 residues. This CDR3 reads CSAQLSNYGYTF. The DNA for the CDR3 is TGCAGTGCCCAGCTCAGTAACTATGGCTACACCTTC.

A few counts support this clonotype. The CDR3 nucleotides are TGCAGTGCTAGAGGCGGACTAGCGGGCGACAATGAGCAGTTCTTC. Translated, it gives CSARGGLAGDNEQFF. The gene calls are TRBV20-1 and TRBJ2-1; 11 bases fit TRBD2. This CDR3 has 15 amino acids. Trimming at V came to 1 base and at J to 5 bases, leaving 4 bases not matched to a gene. CDR1 is DFQATT and CDR2 is SNEGSKA in the germline V gene (reference sequence).

This clonotype was observed at least ten times. V is TRBV28 and J is TRBJ2-7; the D is unclear. The V gene's germline CDR1 is MDHEN and CDR2 SYDVKM. The CDR3 has 12 residues. Trimming left V 6 bases short and J 4 bases short, with 10 bases between. The CDR3 bases are TGTGCCAGCAGCCTACAAGGGTACGAGCAGTACTTC. It encodes CASSLQGYEQYF.

Many counts were recorded for this clonotype. The genes are TRBV12-5 and TRBJ2-2; 9 bases agree with TRBD2. The germline CDR1 and CDR2 sequences are LGHNT and FRNRAP. The CDR3 consists of 16 residues. Trimming removed 1 base from V and 4 bases from J; junction bases left unmatched: 4. The DNA of the CDR3 is TGTGCTAGTGGTTTGGGCGGGAGGGCCATCACCGGGGAGCTGTTTTTT. Translated, it gives CASGLGGRAITGELFF. Filled out from reference TRBV12-5 and TRBJ2-2, the complete variable domain reads DARVTQTPRHKVTEMGQEVTMRCQPILGHNTVFWYRQTMMQGLELLAYFRNRAPLDDSGMPKDRFSAEMPDATLATLKIQPSEPRDSAVYFCASGLGGRAITGELFFGEGSRLTVL.

A few counts support this clonotype. The CDR3 region has the DNA TGCAGCGTTACCAGGGCCAATGAGCAGTTCTTC. As protein: CSVTRANEQFF. The J gene is TRBJ2-1, the V gene TRBV29-1; D might be TRBD1 (5 bases). V lost 5 bases, J lost 6 bases, and 8 bases lay in between. The CDR3 runs to 11 residues. Germline CDR1 SQVTM, CDR2 ANQGSEA.

This chain uses TRBV6-5 with TRBJ2-2; D call uncertain. The germline V and J ends were trimmed by 3 bases and 7 bases, with 15 bases remaining between them. CDR1 is MNHEY and CDR2 is SVGAGI in the germline V gene. The CDR3 covers 15 residues. CDR3 region: CASSYAPERRGELFF. CDR3 bases: TGTGCCAGCAGTTATGCACCCGAACGCCGCGGGGAGCTGTTTTTT.

This rearrangement joins TRBV11-2 to TRBJ1-6; D is ambiguous. The germline V gene has CDR1 SGHAT and CDR2 FQNNGV. Trimming left V 0 bases short and J 10 bases short, with 7 bases between. This CDR3 region has 13 residues. DNA for the CDR3: TGTGCCAGCAGCTTAGATCCTTTCTCACCCCTCCACTTT. Its translation is CASSLDPFSPLHF.

This clonotype was detected only a few times. The V call is TRBV27, the J call TRBJ2-3, with 7 bases lining up with TRBD2. The germline V gene encodes CDR1 MNHEY and CDR2 SMNVEV (reference sequence). The V and J ends lost 2 bases and 8 bases, in that order; junction bases with no gene match: 4. There are 13 residues in the CDR3. The CDR3 sequence is CASSLRREGTQYF. CDR3 coding DNA: TGTGCCAGCAGTTTACGGAGGGAGGGTACGCAGTATTTT.

This chain joins TRBV5-1 and TRBJ2-3; 8 nucleotides match TRBD2. The germline V gene has CDR1 SGHRS and CDR2 YFSETQ. The CDR3 contains 16 residues. Germline trimming cut 3 bases from V and 0 bases from J; bases unmatched to any gene: 6. As DNA, the CDR3 is TGCGCCAGCAGCTGGAATAGCGGGACTAGCACAGATACGCAGTATTTT. The encoded protein is CASSWNSGTSTDTQYF. The variable domain in full, completed from reference TRBV5-1 and TRBJ2-3, reads KAGVTQTPRYLIKTRGQQVTLSCSPISGHRSVSWYQQTPGQGLQFLFEYFSETQRNKGNFPGRFSGRQFSNSRSEMNVSTLELGDSALYLCASSWNSGTSTDTQYFGPGTRLTVL.

In this sample, this clonotype turned up many times. The chain links TRBV5-1 to TRBJ2-2; D is unresolved. V lost 0 bases to trimming and J lost 5 bases, with 2 bases between them. Germline V gene sequence: CDR1 SGHRS, CDR2 YFSETQ. This CDR3 spans 12 amino acids. The CDR3 DNA sequence: TGCGCCAGCAGCTTGGAGACCGGGGAGCTGTTTTTT. Translating gives CASSLETGELFF.